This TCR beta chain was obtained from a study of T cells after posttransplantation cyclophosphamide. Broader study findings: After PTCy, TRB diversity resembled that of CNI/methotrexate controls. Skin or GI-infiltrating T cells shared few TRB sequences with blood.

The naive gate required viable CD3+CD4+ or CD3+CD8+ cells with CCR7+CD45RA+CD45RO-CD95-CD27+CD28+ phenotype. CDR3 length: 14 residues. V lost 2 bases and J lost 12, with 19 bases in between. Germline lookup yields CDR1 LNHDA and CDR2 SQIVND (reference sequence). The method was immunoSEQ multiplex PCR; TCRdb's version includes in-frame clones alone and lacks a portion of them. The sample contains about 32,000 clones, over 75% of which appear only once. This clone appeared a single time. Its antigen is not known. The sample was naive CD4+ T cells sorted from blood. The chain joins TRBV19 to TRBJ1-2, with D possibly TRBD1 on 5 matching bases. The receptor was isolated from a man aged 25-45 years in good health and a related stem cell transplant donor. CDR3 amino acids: CASSINQVDSRNTF. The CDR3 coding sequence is TGTGCCAGTAGTATAAATCAGGTAGACAGTCGGAACACCTTC.